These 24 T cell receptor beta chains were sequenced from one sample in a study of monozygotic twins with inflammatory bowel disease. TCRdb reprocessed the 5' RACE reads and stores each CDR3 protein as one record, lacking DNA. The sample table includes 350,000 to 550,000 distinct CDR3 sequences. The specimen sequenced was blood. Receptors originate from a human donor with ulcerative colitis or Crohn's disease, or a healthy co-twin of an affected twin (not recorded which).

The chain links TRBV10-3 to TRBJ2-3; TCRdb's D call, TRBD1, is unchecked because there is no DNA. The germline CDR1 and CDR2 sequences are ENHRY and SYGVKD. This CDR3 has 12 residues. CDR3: CAIRTDTDTQYF.

CDR3 in amino acids: CASSPSGGHEQFF. V and J are TRBV3-1 and TRBJ2-1; absent DNA, TCRdb's TRBD2 call cannot be checked. This CDR3 comprises 13 residues. Per germline, CDR1 LGHDT and CDR2 YNNKEL (reference sequence).

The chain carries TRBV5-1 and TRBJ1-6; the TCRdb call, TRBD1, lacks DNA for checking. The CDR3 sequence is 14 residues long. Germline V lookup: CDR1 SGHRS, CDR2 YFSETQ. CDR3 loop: CASSPGTDDSALHF.

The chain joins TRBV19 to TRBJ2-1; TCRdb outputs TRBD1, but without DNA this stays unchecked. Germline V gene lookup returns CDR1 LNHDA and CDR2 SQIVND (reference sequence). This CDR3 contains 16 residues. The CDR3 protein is CASSTPGSGAPSEQFF.

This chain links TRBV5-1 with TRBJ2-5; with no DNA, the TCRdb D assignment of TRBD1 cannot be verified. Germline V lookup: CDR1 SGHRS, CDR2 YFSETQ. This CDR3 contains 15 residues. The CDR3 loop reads CASSSSGTGYGTQYF.

The CDR3 sequence: CASSPTRAARYTF. This sequence joins TRBV12-3 or TRBV12-4 and TRBJ1-2; TCRdb proposes TRBD1, but this gene call is untestable without DNA. This CDR3 is 13 amino acids long.

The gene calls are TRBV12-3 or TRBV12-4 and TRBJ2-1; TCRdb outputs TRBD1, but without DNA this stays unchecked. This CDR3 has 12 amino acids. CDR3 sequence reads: CASSLPPGEQFF.

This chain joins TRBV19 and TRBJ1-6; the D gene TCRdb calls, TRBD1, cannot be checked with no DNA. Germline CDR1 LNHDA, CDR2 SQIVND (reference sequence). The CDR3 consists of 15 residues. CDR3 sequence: CASSISGQSLGALHF.

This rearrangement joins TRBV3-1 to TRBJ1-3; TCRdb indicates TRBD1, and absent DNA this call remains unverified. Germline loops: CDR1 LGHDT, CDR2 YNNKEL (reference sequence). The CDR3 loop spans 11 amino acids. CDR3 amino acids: CASKGGNTIYF.

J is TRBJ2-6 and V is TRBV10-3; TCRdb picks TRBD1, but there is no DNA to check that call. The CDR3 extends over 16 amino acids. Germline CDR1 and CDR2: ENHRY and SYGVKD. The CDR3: CAISESTGAGANVLTF.

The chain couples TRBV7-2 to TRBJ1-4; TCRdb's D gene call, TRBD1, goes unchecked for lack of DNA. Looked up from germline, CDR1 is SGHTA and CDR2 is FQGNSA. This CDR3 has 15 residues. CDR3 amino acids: CASSLGGDRNEKLFF.

This chain's CDR3 is CASSSLGEPQHF. The genes are TRBV6-6 and TRBJ1-5; TCRdb gives TRBD1 as the D gene, but with no DNA this cannot be confirmed. Germline V lookup: CDR1 MNHNY, CDR2 SVGAGI (reference sequence). The CDR3 runs to 12 residues.

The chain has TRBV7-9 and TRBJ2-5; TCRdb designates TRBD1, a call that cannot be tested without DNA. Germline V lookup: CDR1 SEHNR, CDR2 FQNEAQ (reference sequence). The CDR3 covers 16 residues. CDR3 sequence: CASSRPRDRQRETQYF.

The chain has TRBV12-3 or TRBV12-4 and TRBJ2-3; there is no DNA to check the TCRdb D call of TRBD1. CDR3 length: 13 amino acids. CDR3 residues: CASRRTQGDTQYF.

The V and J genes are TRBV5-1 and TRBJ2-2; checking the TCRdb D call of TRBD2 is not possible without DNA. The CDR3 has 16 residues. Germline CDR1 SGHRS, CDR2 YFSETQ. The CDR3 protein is CASSSGTRQYTGELFF. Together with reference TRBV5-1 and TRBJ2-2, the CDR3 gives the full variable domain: KAGVTQTPRYLIKTRGQQVTLSCSPISGHRSVSWYQQTPGQGLQFLFEYFSETQRNKGNFPGRFSGRQFSNSRSEMNVSTLELGDSALYLCASSSGTRQYTGELFFGEGSRLTVL.

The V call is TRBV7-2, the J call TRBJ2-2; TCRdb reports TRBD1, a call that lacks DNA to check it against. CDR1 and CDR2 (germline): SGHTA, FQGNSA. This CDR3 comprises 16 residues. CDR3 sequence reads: CASSSGQGGLYGELFF.

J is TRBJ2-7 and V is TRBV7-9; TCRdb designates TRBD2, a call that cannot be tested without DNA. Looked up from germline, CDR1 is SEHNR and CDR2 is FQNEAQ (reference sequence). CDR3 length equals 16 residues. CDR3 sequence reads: CASSLITSGRPYEQYF.

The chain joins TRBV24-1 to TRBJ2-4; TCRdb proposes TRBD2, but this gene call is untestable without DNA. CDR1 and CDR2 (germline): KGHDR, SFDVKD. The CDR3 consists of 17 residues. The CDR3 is CATSDSPLRPGGNIQYF.

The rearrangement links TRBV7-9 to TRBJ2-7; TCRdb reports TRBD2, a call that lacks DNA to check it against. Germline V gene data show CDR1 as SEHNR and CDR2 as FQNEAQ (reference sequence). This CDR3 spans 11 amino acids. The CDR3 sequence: CASSLEGSRYF.

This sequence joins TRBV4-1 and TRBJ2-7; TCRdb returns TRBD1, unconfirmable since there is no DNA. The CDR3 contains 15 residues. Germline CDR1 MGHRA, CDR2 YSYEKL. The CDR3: CASSQGGIFSYEQYF.

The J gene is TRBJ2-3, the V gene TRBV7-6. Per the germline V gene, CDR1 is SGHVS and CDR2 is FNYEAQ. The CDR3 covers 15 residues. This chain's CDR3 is CASSLAASAADTQYF.

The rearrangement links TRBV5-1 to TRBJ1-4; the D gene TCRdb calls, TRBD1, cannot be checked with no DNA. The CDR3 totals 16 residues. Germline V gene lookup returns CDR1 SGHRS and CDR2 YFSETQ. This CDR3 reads CASSPGSGTVGEKLFF.

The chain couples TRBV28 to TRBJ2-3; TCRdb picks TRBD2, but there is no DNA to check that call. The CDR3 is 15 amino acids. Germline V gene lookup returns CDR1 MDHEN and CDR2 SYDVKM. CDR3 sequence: CASSLAGVVADTQYF.

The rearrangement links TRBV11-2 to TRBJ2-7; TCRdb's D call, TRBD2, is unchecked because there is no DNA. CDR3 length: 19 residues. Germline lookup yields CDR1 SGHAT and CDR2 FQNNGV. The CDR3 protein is CASSRHPSTSRAVAYEQYF.